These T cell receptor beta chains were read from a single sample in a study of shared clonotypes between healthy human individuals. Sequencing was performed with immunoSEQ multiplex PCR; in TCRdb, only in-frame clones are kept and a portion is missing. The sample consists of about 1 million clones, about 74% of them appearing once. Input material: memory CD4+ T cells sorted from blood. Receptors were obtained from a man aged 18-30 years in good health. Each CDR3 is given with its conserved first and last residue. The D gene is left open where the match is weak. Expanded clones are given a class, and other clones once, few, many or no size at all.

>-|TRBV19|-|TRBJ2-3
CASKSQTGLSTDTQYF
TGTGCCAGTAAGTCTCAAACAGGGCTGAGCACAGATACGCAGTATTTT
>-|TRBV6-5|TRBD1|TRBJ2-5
CASSYGDRGTQETQYF
TGTGCCAGCAGTTACGGCGACAGGGGCACCCAAGAGACCCAGTACTTC
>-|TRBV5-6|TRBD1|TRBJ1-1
CASSLAGGVYTEAFF
TGTGCCAGCAGCTTGGCAGGGGGCGTTTATACTGAAGCTTTCTTT
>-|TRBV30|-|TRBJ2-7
CAWSVRRIPQGPSYEQYF
TGTGCCTGGAGTGTACGTCGGATCCCTCAGGGGCCGTCCTACGAGCAGTACTTC
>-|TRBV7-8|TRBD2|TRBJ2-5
CASSSWVAGEETQYF
TGTGCCAGCTCGAGCTGGGTAGCGGGAGAAGAGACCCAGTACTTC
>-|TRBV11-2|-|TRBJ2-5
CASSLYPSQETQYF
TGTGCCAGCAGCTTATACCCAAGCCAAGAGACCCAGTACTTC
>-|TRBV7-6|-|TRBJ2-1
CASSLDLGGYNEQFF
TGTGCCAGCAGCTTAGATCTCGGCGGCTACAATGAGCAGTTCTTC
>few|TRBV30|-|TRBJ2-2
CACRGRETNTGELFF
TGTGCCTGCCGGGGCCGGGAGACGAACACCGGGGAGCTGTTTTTT
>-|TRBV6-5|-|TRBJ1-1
CASSRGRLNTEAFF
TGTGCCAGCAGCCGCGGACGGTTGAACACTGAAGCTTTCTTT
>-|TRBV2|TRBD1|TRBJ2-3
CASSGTGATTDTQYF
TGTGCCAGCAGTGGGACAGGGGCCACCACAGATACGCAGTATTTT
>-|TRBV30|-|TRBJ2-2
CAWSVAGVGELFF
TGTGCCTGGAGTGTCGCAGGGGTCGGGGAGCTGTTTTTT
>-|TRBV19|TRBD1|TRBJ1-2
CASTSQGTGAYNYGYTF
TGTGCCAGTACCTCCCAAGGGACAGGGGCATATAACTATGGCTACACCTTC
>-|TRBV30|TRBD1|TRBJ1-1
CAWSRDRGPYMNTEAFF
TGTGCCTGGAGTAGAGACAGGGGCCCTTACATGAACACTGAAGCTTTCTTT
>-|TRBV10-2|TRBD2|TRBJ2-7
CAAGAGPYEQYF
TGCGCCGCAGGAGCGGGACCCTACGAGCAGTACTTC
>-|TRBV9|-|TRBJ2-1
CASSVGGGNNEQFF
TGTGCCAGCAGCGTAGGCGGAGGGAACAATGAGCAGTTCTTC
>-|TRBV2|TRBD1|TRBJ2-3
CASSPTDRGFRTDTQYF
TGTGCCAGCAGTCCTACGGACAGGGGGTTTCGCACAGATACGCAGTATTTT
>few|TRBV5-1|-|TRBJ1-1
CASSFGGGTEAFF
TGCGCCAGCAGCTTCGGGGGTGGCACTGAAGCTTTCTTT
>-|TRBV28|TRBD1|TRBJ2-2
CASSPTGPTGELFF
TGTGCCAGCAGTCCGACAGGGCCAACCGGGGAGCTGTTTTTT
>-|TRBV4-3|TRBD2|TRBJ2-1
CASSQEWRLAGGEGEQFF
TGCGCCAGCAGCCAAGAATGGAGACTAGCGGGAGGTGAGGGTGAGCAGTTCTTC
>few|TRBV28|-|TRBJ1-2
CASSLIAANYGYTF
TGTGCCAGCAGTTTAATTGCGGCTAACTATGGCTACACCTTC
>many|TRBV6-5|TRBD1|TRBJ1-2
CASSSSRQGARGYTF
TGTGCCAGCAGTTCCTCTAGACAGGGGGCGCGTGGCTACACCTTC
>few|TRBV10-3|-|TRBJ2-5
CAISEFQGETQYF
TGTGCCATCAGTGAGTTTCAGGGTGAGACCCAGTACTTC
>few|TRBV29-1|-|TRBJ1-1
CSVLRDGKGTEAFF
TGCAGCGTCCTGAGGGACGGGAAAGGGACTGAAGCTTTCTTT
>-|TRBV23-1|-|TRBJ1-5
CASNPNQPQHF
TGCGCCAGCAACCCAAACCAGCCCCAGCATTTT
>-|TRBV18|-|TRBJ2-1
CASSPTRNEQFF
TGTGCCAGCTCCCCCACGAGGAATGAGCAGTTCTTC
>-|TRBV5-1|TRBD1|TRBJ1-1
CASSLAGGQGTEAFF
TGCGCCAGCAGCTTGGCCGGGGGACAGGGGACTGAAGCTTTCTTT
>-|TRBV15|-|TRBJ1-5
CATSRDPGQGSQPQHF
TGTGCCACCAGCAGAGATCCGGGTCAGGGAAGTCAGCCCCAGCATTTT
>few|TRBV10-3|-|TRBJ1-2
CAISGGTGRNGYTF
TGTGCCATCAGTGGCGGGACTGGGAGGAATGGCTACACCTTC
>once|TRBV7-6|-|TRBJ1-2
CASSPFRGSTNYGYTF
TGTGCCAGCAGCCCCTTTAGGGGATCAACTAACTATGGCTACACCTTC
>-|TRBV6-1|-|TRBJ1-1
CASSANDNTEAFF
TGTGCCAGCAGTGCCAACGATAACACTGAAGCTTTCTTT
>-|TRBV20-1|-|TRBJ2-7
CSAKRQEQYF
TGCAGTGCCAAGCGGCAGGAGCAGTACTTC
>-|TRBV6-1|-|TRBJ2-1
CASIEGVSFSYNEQFF
TGTGCCAGCATTGAGGGAGTTAGCTTCTCCTACAATGAGCAGTTCTTC
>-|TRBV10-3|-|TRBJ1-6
CAIRPSQGKDSPLHF
TGTGCCATCCGGCCCTCTCAGGGTAAGGACTCACCCCTCCACTTT
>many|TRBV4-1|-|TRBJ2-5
CASSRSGTQEETQYF
TGCGCCAGCAGCCGATCCGGGACTCAGGAAGAGACCCAGTACTTC
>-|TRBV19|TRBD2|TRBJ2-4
CASSMGGFDKNIQYF
TGTGCCAGTAGTATGGGGGGGTTTGACAAAAACATTCAGTACTTC
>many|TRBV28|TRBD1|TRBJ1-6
CASSFTGVNSPLHF
TGTGCCAGCAGTTTTACAGGGGTTAATTCACCCCTCCACTTT
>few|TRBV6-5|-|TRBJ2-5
CASSPNSTRKETQYF
TGTGCCAGCAGTCCGAACTCTACTAGGAAAGAGACCCAGTACTTC
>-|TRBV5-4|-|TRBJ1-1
CASSATGNTEAFF
TGTGCCAGCAGCGCGACAGGGAACACTGAAGCTTTCTTT
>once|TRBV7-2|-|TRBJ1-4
CASSHLRGPNEKLFF
TGTGCCAGCAGTCATCTACGGGGGCCTAATGAAAAACTGTTTTTT
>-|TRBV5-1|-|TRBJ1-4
CASSLGGTSTNEKLFF
TGCGCCAGCAGCTTGGGAGGGACATCTACTAATGAAAAACTGTTTTTT
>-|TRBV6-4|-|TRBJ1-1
CASSDPTGGAEAFF
TGTGCCAGCAGTGACCCCACAGGTGGGGCTGAAGCTTTCTTT
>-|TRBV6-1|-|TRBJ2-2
CASSDRAANTGELFF
TGTGCCAGCAGTGATAGGGCGGCGAACACCGGGGAGCTGTTTTTT
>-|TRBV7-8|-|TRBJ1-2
CASSFLGAQVQHYGYTF
TGTGCCAGCAGCTTCCTCGGGGCCCAAGTGCAGCACTATGGCTACACCTTC
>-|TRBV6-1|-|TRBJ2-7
CASKKYRDSPLQYF
TGTGCCAGCAAAAAGTACCGGGACTCCCCGCTGCAGTACTTC
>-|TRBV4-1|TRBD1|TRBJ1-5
CASSQEGGQYSNQPQHF
TGCGCCAGCAGCCAAGAGGGGGGACAGTATAGCAATCAGCCCCAGCATTTT
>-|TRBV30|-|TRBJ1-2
CAWSVGVNYGYTF
TGTGCCTGGAGTGTAGGCGTCAACTATGGCTACACCTTC
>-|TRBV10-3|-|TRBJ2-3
CAISAVEENRDTQYF
TGTGCCATCAGTGCCGTGGAGGAAAATCGGGATACGCAGTATTTT
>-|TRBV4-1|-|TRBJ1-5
CASSPHGGAQMQPQHF
TGCGCCAGCAGCCCTCACGGCGGGGCCCAAATGCAGCCCCAGCATTTT
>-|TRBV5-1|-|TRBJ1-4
CASRSTGIGGEKLFF
TGCGCCAGCCGTTCCACCGGGATCGGGGGTGAAAAACTGTTTTTT
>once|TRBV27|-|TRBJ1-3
CASSLTWGGYSSGNTIYF
TGTGCCAGCAGTTTAACGTGGGGAGGGTATTCGTCTGGAAACACCATATATTTT
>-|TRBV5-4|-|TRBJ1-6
CASSPGHSYNSPLHF
TGTGCCAGCAGTCCGGGACACTCCTATAATTCACCCCTCCACTTT
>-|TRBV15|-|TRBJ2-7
CATSRGGPSPEQYF
TGTGCCACCAGCAGAGGAGGTCCCTCTCCCGAGCAGTACTTC
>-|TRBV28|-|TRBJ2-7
CASSPHNRGHPYEQYF
TGTGCCAGCAGTCCACATAACCGAGGACATCCTTACGAGCAGTACTTC
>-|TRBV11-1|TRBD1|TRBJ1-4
CASSFRTGTEKLFF
TGTGCCAGCAGCTTCCGGACAGGGACGGAAAAACTGTTTTTT
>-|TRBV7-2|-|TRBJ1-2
CASSPDIGLSRGYTF
TGTGCCAGCAGCCCTGATATAGGGCTTTCGAGGGGGTACACCTTC